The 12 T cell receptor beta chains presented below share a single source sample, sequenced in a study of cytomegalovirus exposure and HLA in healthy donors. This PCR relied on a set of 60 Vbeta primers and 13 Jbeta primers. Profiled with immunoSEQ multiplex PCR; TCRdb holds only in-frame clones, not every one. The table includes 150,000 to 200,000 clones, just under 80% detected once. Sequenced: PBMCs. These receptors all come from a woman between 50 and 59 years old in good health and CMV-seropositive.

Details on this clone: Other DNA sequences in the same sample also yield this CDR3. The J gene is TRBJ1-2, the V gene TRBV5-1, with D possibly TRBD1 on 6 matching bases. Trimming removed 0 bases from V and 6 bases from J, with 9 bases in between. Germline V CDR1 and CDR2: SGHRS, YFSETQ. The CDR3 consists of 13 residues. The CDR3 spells CASSLGTGNGYTF. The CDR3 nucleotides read TGCGCCAGCAGCTTGGGAACAGGGAATGGCTACACCTTC.

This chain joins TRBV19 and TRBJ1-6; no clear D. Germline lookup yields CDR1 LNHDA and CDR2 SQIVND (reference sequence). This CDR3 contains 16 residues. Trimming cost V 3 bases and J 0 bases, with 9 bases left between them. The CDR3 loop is CASSIGYSSYNSPLHF. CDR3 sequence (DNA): TGTGCCAGTAGTATTGGGTACAGCTCCTATAATTCACCCCTCCACTTT.

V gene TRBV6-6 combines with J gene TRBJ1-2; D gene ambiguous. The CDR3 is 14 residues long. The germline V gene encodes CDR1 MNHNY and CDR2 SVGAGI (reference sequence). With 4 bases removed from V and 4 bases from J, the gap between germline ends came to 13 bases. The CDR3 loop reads CASSSFPVGYGYTF. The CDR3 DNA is TGTGCCAGCAGTTCCTTCCCGGTCGGCTATGGCTACACCTTC.

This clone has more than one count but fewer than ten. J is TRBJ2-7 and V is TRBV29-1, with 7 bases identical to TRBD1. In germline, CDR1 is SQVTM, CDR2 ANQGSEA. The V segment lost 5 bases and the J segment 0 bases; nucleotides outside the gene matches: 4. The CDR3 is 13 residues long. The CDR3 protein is CSVLQGYSYEQYF. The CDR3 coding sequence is TGCAGCGTTCTACAGGGGTACTCCTACGAGCAGTACTTC.

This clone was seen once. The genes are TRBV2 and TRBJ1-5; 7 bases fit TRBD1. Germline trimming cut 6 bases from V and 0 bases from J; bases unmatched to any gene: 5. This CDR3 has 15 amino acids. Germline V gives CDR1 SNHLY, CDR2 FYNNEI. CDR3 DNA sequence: TGTGCCAGCAGGGAGACAGGGTATAGCAATCAGCCCCAGCATTTT. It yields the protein CASRETGYSNQPQHF.

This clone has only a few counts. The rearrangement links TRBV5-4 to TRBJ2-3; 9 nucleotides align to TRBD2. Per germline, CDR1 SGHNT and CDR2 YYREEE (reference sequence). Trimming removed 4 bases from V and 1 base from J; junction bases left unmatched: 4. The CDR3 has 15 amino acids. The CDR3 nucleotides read TGTGCCAGCAGCCCCCGGACTAGCGGCACAGATACGCAGTATTTT. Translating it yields CASSPRTSGTDTQYF.

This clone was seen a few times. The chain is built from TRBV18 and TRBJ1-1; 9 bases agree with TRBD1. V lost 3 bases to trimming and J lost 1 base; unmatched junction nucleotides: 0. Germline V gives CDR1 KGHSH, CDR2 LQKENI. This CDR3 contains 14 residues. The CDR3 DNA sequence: TGTGCCAGCTCACCGGGACAGGGGAACACTGAAGCTTTCTTT. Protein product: CASSPGQGNTEAFF.

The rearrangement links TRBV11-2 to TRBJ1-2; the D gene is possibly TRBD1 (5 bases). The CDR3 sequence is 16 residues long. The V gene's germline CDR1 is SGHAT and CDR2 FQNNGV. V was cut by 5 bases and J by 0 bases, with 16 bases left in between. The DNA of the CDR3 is TGTGCCAGCAGCCCGTGGGGGGTCTGGGCTAACTATGGCTACACCTTC. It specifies CASSPWGVWANYGYTF.

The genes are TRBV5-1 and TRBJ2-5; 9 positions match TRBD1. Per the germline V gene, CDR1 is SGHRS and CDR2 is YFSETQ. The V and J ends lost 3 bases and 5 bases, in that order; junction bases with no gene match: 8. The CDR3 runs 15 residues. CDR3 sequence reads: CASSSQTGGVETQYF. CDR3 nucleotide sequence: TGCGCCAGCAGCTCTCAGACAGGGGGGGTTGAGACCCAGTACTTC. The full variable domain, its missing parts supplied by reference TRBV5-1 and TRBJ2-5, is KAGVTQTPRYLIKTRGQQVTLSCSPISGHRSVSWYQQTPGQGLQFLFEYFSETQRNKGNFPGRFSGRQFSNSRSEMNVSTLELGDSALYLCASSSQTGGVETQYFGPGTRLLVL.

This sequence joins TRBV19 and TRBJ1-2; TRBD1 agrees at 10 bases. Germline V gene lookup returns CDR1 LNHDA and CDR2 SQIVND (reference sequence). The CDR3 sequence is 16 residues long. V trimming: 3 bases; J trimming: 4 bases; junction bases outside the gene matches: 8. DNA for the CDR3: TGTGCCAGTAGTATTAATTGGGACAGGGGAGGCTATGGCTACACCTTC. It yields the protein CASSINWDRGGYGYTF. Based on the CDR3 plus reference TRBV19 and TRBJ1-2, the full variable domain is DGGITQSPKYLFRKEGQNVTLSCEQNLNHDAMYWYRQDPGQGLRLIYYSQIVNDFQKGDIAEGYSVSREKKESFPLTVTSAQKNPTAFYLCASSINWDRGGYGYTFGSGTRLTVV.

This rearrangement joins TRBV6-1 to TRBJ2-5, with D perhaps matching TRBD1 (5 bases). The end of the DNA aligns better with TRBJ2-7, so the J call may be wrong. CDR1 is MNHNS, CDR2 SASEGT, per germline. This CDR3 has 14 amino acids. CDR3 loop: CASTRATGSYEQYF. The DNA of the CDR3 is TGTGCCAGCACCCGAGCAACAGGATCCTACGAGCAGTACTTC.

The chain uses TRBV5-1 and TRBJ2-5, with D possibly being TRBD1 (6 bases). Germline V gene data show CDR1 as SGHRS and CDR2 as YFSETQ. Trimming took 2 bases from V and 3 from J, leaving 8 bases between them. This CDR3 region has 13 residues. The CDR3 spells CASSFRTEETQYF. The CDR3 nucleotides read TGCGCCAGCAGCTTCCGGACAGAAGAGACCCAGTACTTC.